Listed below are T cell receptor beta chains from one sample, sequenced in a study of early T cells in non-severe SARS-CoV-2 infection. TCRdb independently ran MiXCR on the 5' RACE reads; one entry per CDR3 protein. The sample shows approximately 71,000 distinct CDR3 sequences, roughly 13% of them seen only once. Sequences were obtained from whole blood. These receptor sequences come from an adult who was a healthcare worker with PCR-confirmed SARS-CoV-2 infection or an uninfected control (not recorded which). Both conserved end residues are part of each CDR3. The order of the fields is J gene, clone size, CDR3 length, D gene, V gene, CDR3 protein, CDR3 DNA. D genes are given only for firm matches. Clone sizes are given selectively: once, few, many, or a class where the clone is expanded.

j_gene: TRBJ1-1
abundance: many
len: 18
d_gene: TRBD1
v_gene: TRBV5-1
CDR3aa: CASSPGPTGRLMNTEAFF
CDR3nt: TGCGCCAGCAGCCCGGGACCGACAGGGAGGCTTATGAACACTGAAGCTTTCTTT

j_gene: TRBJ2-2
abundance: -
len: 14
d_gene: -
v_gene: TRBV27
CDR3aa: CASSPPTGTGELFF
CDR3nt: TGTGCCAGCAGTCCCCCGACGGGCACCGGGGAGCTGTTTTTT

j_gene: TRBJ1-2
abundance: few
len: 15
d_gene: TRBD1
v_gene: TRBV2
CDR3aa: CASSYSGTDNYGYTF
CDR3nt: TGTGCCAGCAGTTACTCCGGGACAGACAACTATGGCTACACCTTC

j_gene: TRBJ1-1
abundance: -
len: 13
d_gene: TRBD1
v_gene: TRBV29-1
CDR3aa: CSGLQGDGTEAFF
CDR3nt: TGCAGCGGTTTACAGGGGGATGGGACTGAAGCTTTCTTT

j_gene: TRBJ1-5
abundance: few
len: 13
d_gene: -
v_gene: TRBV4-2
CDR3aa: CASSQDLDQPQHF
CDR3nt: TGTGCCAGCAGCCAAGATTTGGATCAGCCCCAGCATTTT

j_gene: TRBJ2-2
abundance: few
len: 14
d_gene: -
v_gene: TRBV20-1
CDR3aa: CSARAGPRTGELFF
CDR3nt: TGCAGTGCTAGAGCAGGCCCCAGGACCGGGGAGCTGTTTTTT

j_gene: TRBJ1-2
abundance: many
len: 14
d_gene: -
v_gene: TRBV20-1
CDR3aa: CSATNHRANYGYTF
CDR3nt: TGCAGTGCCACTAATCACAGGGCCAACTATGGCTACACCTTC

j_gene: TRBJ1-4
abundance: -
len: 14
d_gene: -
v_gene: TRBV7-9
CDR3aa: CASSAEAGNEKLFF
CDR3nt: TGTGCCAGCAGCGCGGAGGCGGGAAATGAAAAACTGTTTTTT

j_gene: TRBJ2-2
abundance: many
len: 18
d_gene: -
v_gene: TRBV7-9
CDR3aa: CASSLPMDAQPNTGELFF
CDR3nt: TGTGCCAGCAGCTTACCCATGGACGCCCAACCGAACACCGGGGAGCTGTTTTTT

j_gene: TRBJ2-5
abundance: many
len: 16
d_gene: TRBD1
v_gene: TRBV7-3
CDR3aa: CASSRGGGPVGETQYF
CDR3nt: TGTGCCAGCAGCCGAGGGGGCGGCCCTGTCGGGGAGACCCAGTACTTC

j_gene: TRBJ1-2
abundance: -
len: 11
d_gene: -
v_gene: TRBV12-3/TRBV12-4
CDR3aa: CASSLGTGYTF
CDR3nt: TGTGCCAGCAGTTTAGGTACTGGCTACACCTTC

j_gene: TRBJ1-1
abundance: -
len: 14
d_gene: -
v_gene: TRBV9
CDR3aa: CASSVVLGGTEAFF
CDR3nt: TGTGCCAGCAGCGTAGTACTGGGAGGGACTGAAGCTTTCTTT

j_gene: TRBJ1-3
abundance: -
len: 15
d_gene: TRBD1
v_gene: TRBV7-6
CDR3aa: CASSSQTGSGNTIYF
CDR3nt: TGTGCCAGCAGCTCCCAGACAGGGTCTGGAAACACCATATATTTT

j_gene: TRBJ2-2
abundance: once
len: 14
d_gene: -
v_gene: TRBV29-1
CDR3aa: CSVTTAANTGELFF
CDR3nt: TGCAGCGTTACGACAGCCGCGAACACCGGGGAGCTGTTTTTT

j_gene: TRBJ1-3
abundance: -
len: 15
d_gene: -
v_gene: TRBV6-6
CDR3aa: CASRTPGTDSNTIYF
CDR3nt: TGTGCCAGCAGAACACCCGGGACCGACAGCAACACCATATATTTT

j_gene: TRBJ2-3
abundance: many
len: 14
d_gene: TRBD2
v_gene: TRBV6-9
CDR3aa: CASSSGTSEDTQYF
CDR3nt: TGTGCCAGCAGTTCCGGGACTAGCGAGGATACGCAGTATTTT

j_gene: TRBJ2-1
abundance: -
len: 16
d_gene: -
v_gene: TRBV5-4
CDR3aa: CASRTGTLPSYNEQFF
CDR3nt: TGTGCCAGCAGGACCGGGACACTCCCCTCCTACAATGAGCAGTTCTTC

j_gene: TRBJ2-7
abundance: few
len: 12
d_gene: -
v_gene: TRBV20-1
CDR3aa: CSASTNLYEQYF
CDR3nt: TGCAGTGCTAGCACGAACCTATACGAGCAGTACTTC

j_gene: TRBJ2-5
abundance: -
len: 16
d_gene: TRBD2
v_gene: TRBV12-3/TRBV12-4
CDR3aa: CASSLGLAGLQETQYF
CDR3nt: TGTGCCAGCAGTTTGGGACTAGCGGGCCTACAAGAGACCCAGTACTTC

j_gene: TRBJ1-1
abundance: few
len: 15
d_gene: -
v_gene: TRBV11-2
CDR3aa: CASSLVVGAQTEAFF
CDR3nt: TGTGCCAGCAGCTTAGTGGTGGGGGCTCAAACTGAAGCTTTCTTT

j_gene: TRBJ1-1
abundance: many
len: 13
d_gene: TRBD1
v_gene: TRBV18
CDR3aa: CATGQAFNTEAFF
CDR3nt: TGTGCCACCGGACAGGCCTTTAACACTGAAGCTTTCTTT

j_gene: TRBJ1-1
abundance: many
len: 13
d_gene: -
v_gene: TRBV7-8
CDR3aa: CASSYPGDTEAFF
CDR3nt: TGTGCCAGCAGTTACCCCGGGGACACTGAAGCTTTCTTT

j_gene: TRBJ2-2
abundance: many
len: 16
d_gene: -
v_gene: TRBV4-1
CDR3aa: CASSQERGYVAGELFF
CDR3nt: TGCGCCAGCAGCCAAGAAAGGGGATATGTGGCCGGGGAGCTGTTTTTT

j_gene: TRBJ1-5
abundance: -
len: 16
d_gene: -
v_gene: TRBV6-2/TRBV6-3
CDR3aa: CASSYNVRTSNQPQHF
CDR3nt: TGTGCCAGCAGTTACAATGTCAGGACAAGCAATCAGCCCCAGCATTTT

j_gene: TRBJ1-3
abundance: many
len: 14
d_gene: -
v_gene: TRBV3-1
CDR3aa: CASSQVRGGNTIYF
CDR3nt: TGTGCCAGCAGCCAAGTCCGAGGAGGAAACACCATATATTTT

j_gene: TRBJ2-2
abundance: many
len: 19
d_gene: -
v_gene: TRBV4-2
CDR3aa: CASSPPGGRGLVDTGELFF
CDR3nt: TGTGCCAGCAGCCCGCCCGGGGGCCGGGGGCTCGTCGACACCGGGGAGCTGTTTTTT

j_gene: TRBJ2-1
abundance: few
len: 15
d_gene: -
v_gene: TRBV5-1
CDR3aa: CASSFLAGANNEQFF
CDR3nt: TGCGCCAGCAGCTTTTTGGCGGGGGCTAACAATGAGCAGTTCTTC

j_gene: TRBJ2-6
abundance: few
len: 18
d_gene: TRBD1
v_gene: TRBV12-3/TRBV12-4
CDR3aa: CASSLGTGAFSGANVLTF
CDR3nt: TGTGCCAGCAGTTTAGGGACAGGGGCGTTCTCTGGGGCCAACGTCCTGACTTTC

j_gene: TRBJ2-5
abundance: -
len: 14
d_gene: -
v_gene: TRBV28
CDR3aa: CASSLSPPRETQYF
CDR3nt: TGTGCCAGCAGTCTCTCGCCCCCTAGGGAGACCCAGTACTTC

j_gene: TRBJ1-2
abundance: -
len: 13
d_gene: TRBD1
v_gene: TRBV12-3/TRBV12-4
CDR3aa: CASRDRDNYGYTF
CDR3nt: TGTGCCAGCAGGGACAGGGATAACTATGGCTACACCTTC

j_gene: TRBJ2-2
abundance: -
len: 14
d_gene: -
v_gene: TRBV12-3/TRBV12-4
CDR3aa: CASSLGRFTGELFF
CDR3nt: TGTGCCAGCAGTCTCGGGCGGTTCACCGGGGAGCTGTTTTTT

j_gene: TRBJ1-2
abundance: few
len: 15
d_gene: -
v_gene: TRBV7-9
CDR3aa: CASSLLLQGTYGYTF
CDR3nt: TGTGCCAGCAGCTTATTGCTTCAGGGGACCTATGGCTACACCTTC

j_gene: TRBJ2-2
abundance: few
len: 16
d_gene: TRBD2
v_gene: TRBV7-8
CDR3aa: CASSRTSGGNTGELFF
CDR3nt: TGTGCCAGCAGCCGGACTAGCGGGGGGAACACCGGGGAGCTGTTTTTT

j_gene: TRBJ2-3
abundance: -
len: 16
d_gene: TRBD1
v_gene: TRBV7-2
CDR3aa: CASSFSTGGNIDTQYF
CDR3nt: TGTGCCAGCAGCTTCAGTACAGGGGGAAATATAGATACGCAGTATTTT

j_gene: TRBJ1-2
abundance: few
len: 16
d_gene: TRBD1
v_gene: TRBV5-1
CDR3aa: CASSLTHDRAQNGYTF
CDR3nt: TGCGCCAGCAGCTTGACCCACGACAGGGCGCAGAATGGCTACACCTTC

j_gene: TRBJ2-7
abundance: many
len: 16
d_gene: TRBD1
v_gene: TRBV11-2
CDR3aa: CASSAPGGPRSYEQYF
CDR3nt: TGTGCCAGCAGCGCCCCAGGGGGCCCCAGAAGCTACGAGCAGTACTTC

j_gene: TRBJ1-1
abundance: many
len: 14
d_gene: -
v_gene: TRBV7-9
CDR3aa: CASSLHGLNTEAFF
CDR3nt: TGTGCCAGCAGCTTACATGGTTTGAACACTGAAGCTTTCTTT

j_gene: TRBJ1-6
abundance: -
len: 14
d_gene: -
v_gene: TRBV3-1
CDR3aa: CASSPGEAGSPLHF
CDR3nt: TGTGCCAGCAGCCCCGGGGAGGCCGGTTCACCCCTCCACTTT

j_gene: TRBJ1-2
abundance: -
len: 11
d_gene: -
v_gene: TRBV3-1
CDR3aa: CASSQGIIYTF
CDR3nt: TGTGCCAGCAGCCAAGGTATAATCTACACCTTC

j_gene: TRBJ2-7
abundance: -
len: 15
d_gene: -
v_gene: TRBV21-1
CDR3aa: CASSRPGQGRYEQYF
CDR3nt: TGTGCCAGCAGCAGGCCGGGACAGGGAAGGTACGAGCAGTACTTC

j_gene: TRBJ2-7
abundance: -
len: 11
d_gene: -
v_gene: TRBV11-2
CDR3aa: CASSAIYEQYF
CDR3nt: TGTGCCAGCAGCGCGATCTACGAGCAGTACTTC

j_gene: TRBJ2-7
abundance: -
len: 16
d_gene: -
v_gene: TRBV6-2/TRBV6-3
CDR3aa: CASRARGQGQSYEQYF
CDR3nt: TGTGCCAGCAGAGCTCGGGGGCAGGGCCAATCCTACGAGCAGTACTTC

j_gene: TRBJ2-7
abundance: -
len: 15
d_gene: -
v_gene: TRBV11-1
CDR3aa: CASSLGPDGSYEQYF
CDR3nt: TGTGCCAGCAGCTTAGGTCCGGACGGCTCCTACGAGCAGTACTTC

j_gene: TRBJ1-1
abundance: once
len: 13
d_gene: TRBD1
v_gene: TRBV5-1
CDR3aa: CASRPSGGLAAFF
CDR3nt: TGCGCCAGCAGGCCCTCAGGGGGCCTGGCCGCTTTCTTT

j_gene: TRBJ1-1
abundance: few
len: 14
d_gene: TRBD1
v_gene: TRBV19
CDR3aa: CASSTLGQGAEAFF
CDR3nt: TGTGCCAGTAGCACCTTGGGACAGGGCGCTGAAGCTTTCTTT

j_gene: TRBJ2-3
abundance: few
len: 16
d_gene: TRBD2
v_gene: TRBV6-2/TRBV6-3
CDR3aa: CASSRRTSGRTDTQYF
CDR3nt: TGTGCCAGCAGTCGTAGGACTAGCGGACGCACAGATACGCAGTATTTT

j_gene: TRBJ1-3
abundance: -
len: 12
d_gene: -
v_gene: TRBV28
CDR3aa: CATYAGGNTIYF
CDR3nt: TGTGCCACCTATGCGGGGGGAAACACCATATATTTT

j_gene: TRBJ2-3
abundance: -
len: 13
d_gene: -
v_gene: TRBV5-4
CDR3aa: CASSFTSADTQYF
CDR3nt: TGTGCCAGCAGCTTCACGAGTGCAGATACGCAGTATTTT

j_gene: TRBJ2-1
abundance: few
len: 14
d_gene: TRBD1
v_gene: TRBV5-5
CDR3aa: CASSSTGTNYGQFF
CDR3nt: TGTGCCAGCAGCTCGACAGGGACAAATTACGGGCAGTTCTTC

j_gene: TRBJ1-1
abundance: -
len: 13
d_gene: -
v_gene: TRBV7-2
CDR3aa: CASSPLRGTEAFF
CDR3nt: TGTGCCAGCAGCCCCCTCCGGGGCACTGAAGCTTTCTTT

j_gene: TRBJ1-1
abundance: -
len: 17
d_gene: -
v_gene: TRBV5-1
CDR3aa: CASSLAVGPGVRTEAFF
CDR3nt: TGCGCCAGCAGCTTGGCCGTGGGGCCGGGGGTGAGAACTGAAGCTTTCTTT

j_gene: TRBJ1-1
abundance: many
len: 16
d_gene: -
v_gene: TRBV10-2
CDR3aa: CASSESYSARGSEAFF
CDR3nt: TGCGCCAGCAGTGAGTCTTATTCGGCTCGGGGGTCTGAAGCTTTCTTT